Listed here is a single T cell receptor (beta chain). Its specificity is unknown. The study left out patients who had uncontrolled infection, other autoimmune disease, pregnancy or lactation. From RNA transcripts, TCR beta CDR3 regions were amplified. First-round RT-PCR with HTBI primers amplified the TCR CDR3 region. Each CDR3 protein is one row after TCRdb ran MiXCR on the multiplex PCR reads. Of 660,000 or so distinct CDR3 sequences in the sample, roughly 45% are singletons; the top ten hold less than 9.5%. The CDR3 contains 16 residues. Trimming cost V 3 bases and J 1 base, with 17 bases left between them. CDR1 and CDR2 (germline): SGHRS, YFSETQ. This sample is drawn from a study of T cells in Graves' hyperthyroidism and ophthalmopathy. Overall study findings and caveats: Ophthalmopathy stood apart from stable hyperthyroidism in a 13 V-J model.

The TCR comes from an adult man with Graves' disease, either hyperthyroidism or ophthalmopathy (not recorded which). The sequenced material came from peripheral blood or thyroid tissue (not recorded which). The gene calls are TRBV5-1 and TRBJ2-7; perhaps TRBD2 as D (6 bases). The CDR3 reads CASSSGTPLRSYEQYF. The CDR3 bases are TGCGCCAGCAGCTCCGGGACTCCCTTAAGATCCTACGAGCAGTACTTC.